This is a list of T cell receptor beta chains from one sample in a study of blood T cell repertoires in COVID-19. This table comes from immunoSEQ multiplex PCR, and its TCRdb copy is limited to in-frame clones, with some not included. Here the sample spans 250,000 to 350,000 clones, 70% to 90% being singletons. The sequencing input was PBMCs or T cells enriched from blood (not recorded which). The receptors were gathered from a woman in her 30s who had recovered from COVID-19. Each CDR3 is given with its conserved first and last residue. Fields, in order: CDR3 protein, CDR3 DNA, D gene, clone size, J gene, V gene. A D gene is named only where the DNA matches it firmly. The size of a clone is reported for some rows only, either as once, few or many, or as a class for expanded clones.

cdr3_aa: CASSAFDREPANYGYTF
cdr3_nt: TGTGCCAGCAGCGCTTTCGACAGGGAGCCAGCTAACTATGGCTACACCTTC
d_call: -
clone_size: -
j_call: TRBJ1-2
v_call: TRBV21-1

cdr3_aa: CASSPGDSPTNEKLFF
cdr3_nt: TGCGCCAGCAGCCCAGGGGACAGTCCAACTAATGAAAAACTGTTTTTT
d_call: TRBD1
clone_size: -
j_call: TRBJ1-4
v_call: TRBV5-1

cdr3_aa: CASSPNRGHETQYF
cdr3_nt: TGTGCCAGCAGCCCCAACAGGGGGCATGAGACCCAGTACTTC
d_call: TRBD1
clone_size: -
j_call: TRBJ2-5
v_call: TRBV7-8

cdr3_aa: CASSVRGNTEAFF
cdr3_nt: TGTGCCAGCAGCGTCAGGGGAAACACTGAAGCTTTCTTT
d_call: -
clone_size: -
j_call: TRBJ1-1
v_call: TRBV3-1/TRBV3-2

cdr3_aa: CASSQPGQGNSPLHF
cdr3_nt: TGTGCCAGCAGTCAACCGGGACAGGGGAACTCACCCCTCCACTTT
d_call: TRBD1
clone_size: few
j_call: TRBJ1-6
v_call: TRBV6-5

cdr3_aa: CASSNLAVYSNQPQHF
cdr3_nt: TGTGCCAGTAGTAACCTGGCAGTTTATAGCAATCAGCCCCAGCATTTT
d_call: -
clone_size: -
j_call: TRBJ1-5
v_call: TRBV19

cdr3_aa: CAWSIGVGGFF
cdr3_nt: TGTGCCTGGAGTATAGGGGTCGGGGGGTTCTTC
d_call: -
clone_size: -
j_call: TRBJ2-1
v_call: TRBV30

cdr3_aa: CASSIGDRAGGYTF
cdr3_nt: TGTGCCAGTAGTATAGGAGACAGGGCCGGGGGCTACACCTTC
d_call: TRBD1
clone_size: few
j_call: TRBJ1-2
v_call: TRBV19

cdr3_aa: CAWDPTGAGGYTF
cdr3_nt: TGTGCCTGGGACCCTACAGGGGCGGGCGGCTACACCTTC
d_call: TRBD1
clone_size: -
j_call: TRBJ1-2
v_call: TRBV30

cdr3_aa: CASSLEEYGYTF
cdr3_nt: TGTGCCAGCAGTTTAGAGGAGTATGGCTACACCTTC
d_call: -
clone_size: -
j_call: TRBJ1-2
v_call: TRBV12-3/TRBV12-4

cdr3_aa: CASSRLLAANTGELFF
cdr3_nt: TGTGCCAGCAGCCGACTCCTAGCGGCGAACACCGGGGAGCTGTTTTTT
d_call: TRBD2
clone_size: once
j_call: TRBJ2-2
v_call: TRBV3-1/TRBV3-2

cdr3_aa: CASSPVLIDYYGYTF
cdr3_nt: TGTGCCAGCAGCCCAGTTCTGATCGACTACTATGGCTACACCTTC
d_call: -
clone_size: -
j_call: TRBJ1-2
v_call: TRBV7-9

cdr3_aa: CATSEPGRGGTDTQYF
cdr3_nt: TGTGCCACCAGTGAACCTGGCAGGGGGGGCACAGATACGCAGTATTTT
d_call: -
clone_size: -
j_call: TRBJ2-3
v_call: TRBV24-1

cdr3_aa: CASSWALYNEQFF
cdr3_nt: TGCGCCAGCAGCTGGGCCCTATACAATGAGCAGTTCTTC
d_call: -
clone_size: -
j_call: TRBJ2-1
v_call: TRBV5-1

cdr3_aa: CASSVAAGRNTEAFF
cdr3_nt: TGTGCCAGCAGCGTAGCGGCAGGGCGGAACACTGAAGCTTTCTTT
d_call: -
clone_size: -
j_call: TRBJ1-1
v_call: TRBV9

cdr3_aa: CASSGQSNTEAFF
cdr3_nt: TGTGCCAGCAGCGGCCAGTCGAACACTGAAGCTTTCTTT
d_call: -
clone_size: -
j_call: TRBJ1-1
v_call: TRBV5-6

cdr3_aa: CASSLAPGTGKNQPQHF
cdr3_nt: TGTGCCAGCAGCTTAGCCCCCGGGACAGGGAAAAATCAGCCCCAGCATTTT
d_call: TRBD1
clone_size: -
j_call: TRBJ1-5
v_call: TRBV7-9

cdr3_aa: CATSRSQSTGGGWYGYTF
cdr3_nt: TGTGCCACCAGCCGCTCGCAGTCGACAGGGGGAGGCTGGTATGGCTACACCTTC
d_call: TRBD1
clone_size: -
j_call: TRBJ1-2
v_call: TRBV15

cdr3_aa: CAWSFQLAGTDTQYF
cdr3_nt: TGTGCCTGGAGTTTTCAACTAGCGGGGACAGATACGCAGTATTTT
d_call: TRBD2
clone_size: few
j_call: TRBJ2-3
v_call: TRBV30

cdr3_aa: CASSPRTGGYTF
cdr3_nt: TGTGCCAGCAGCCCCAGGACAGGGGGCTACACCTTC
d_call: TRBD1
clone_size: -
j_call: TRBJ1-2
v_call: TRBV7-2

cdr3_aa: CASSLGGVGGYTF
cdr3_nt: TGTGCCAGCAGCTTAGGCGGAGTTGGTGGCTACACCTTC
d_call: -
clone_size: -
j_call: TRBJ1-2
v_call: TRBV5-5

cdr3_aa: CATTRGGGTGELFF
cdr3_nt: TGTGCCACCACGCGGGGGGGCGGCACCGGGGAGCTGTTTTTT
d_call: TRBD2
clone_size: -
j_call: TRBJ2-2
v_call: TRBV6-5

cdr3_aa: CASSPTGGKDTQYF
cdr3_nt: TGTGCCAGCTCACCAACGGGCGGGAAGGATACGCAGTATTTT
d_call: -
clone_size: -
j_call: TRBJ2-3
v_call: TRBV18

cdr3_aa: CASSQVFTGGTNTEAFF
cdr3_nt: TGTGCCAGCAGCCAAGTCTTCACGGGGGGTACGAACACTGAAGCTTTCTTT
d_call: -
clone_size: -
j_call: TRBJ1-1
v_call: TRBV4-2

cdr3_aa: CATSVSGGAYNEQFF
cdr3_nt: TGTGCCACCAGTGTAAGCGGGGGGGCCTACAATGAGCAGTTCTTC
d_call: TRBD2
clone_size: once
j_call: TRBJ2-1
v_call: TRBV24-1

cdr3_aa: CATTTGAVNTEAFF
cdr3_nt: TGTGCCACCACCACAGGGGCCGTGAACACTGAAGCTTTCTTT
d_call: TRBD1
clone_size: -
j_call: TRBJ1-1
v_call: TRBV19

cdr3_aa: CASSSRGKNTEAFF
cdr3_nt: TGTGCCAGCAGCTCCCGGGGTAAGAACACTGAAGCTTTCTTT
d_call: -
clone_size: -
j_call: TRBJ1-1
v_call: TRBV11-2

cdr3_aa: CASSPAPGQEDYEQYF
cdr3_nt: TGTGCCAGCTCACCAGCACCGGGACAGGAGGATTACGAGCAGTACTTC
d_call: TRBD1
clone_size: -
j_call: TRBJ2-7
v_call: TRBV18

cdr3_aa: CASSPSSPVNTEAFF
cdr3_nt: TGTGCCAGCAGTCCCTCTTCTCCCGTGAACACTGAAGCTTTCTTT
d_call: -
clone_size: -
j_call: TRBJ1-1
v_call: TRBV6-5

cdr3_aa: CASSVAGKLTDTQYF
cdr3_nt: TGCGCCAGCAGTGTAGCGGGGAAACTGACAGATACGCAGTATTTT
d_call: TRBD2
clone_size: -
j_call: TRBJ2-3
v_call: TRBV10-1

cdr3_aa: CASSLLGQGGYTF
cdr3_nt: TGTGCCAGCAGCTTATTGGGACAGGGTGGCTACACCTTC
d_call: TRBD1
clone_size: -
j_call: TRBJ1-2
v_call: TRBV7-8

cdr3_aa: CASRATYLRGEKLFF
cdr3_nt: TGTGCCAGCAGGGCGACCTACTTACGGGGTGAAAAACTGTTTTTT
d_call: -
clone_size: few
j_call: TRBJ1-4
v_call: TRBV27

cdr3_aa: CASSPGTVGNTIYF
cdr3_nt: TGCGCCAGCAGCCCTGGGACAGTGGGAAACACCATATATTTT
d_call: TRBD1
clone_size: -
j_call: TRBJ1-3
v_call: TRBV4-1

cdr3_aa: CASSPQGGNTEAFF
cdr3_nt: TGTGCCAGCAGCCCGCAAGGAGGGAACACTGAAGCTTTCTTT
d_call: -
clone_size: -
j_call: TRBJ1-1
v_call: TRBV6-6

cdr3_aa: CASSPSGGLNTEAFF
cdr3_nt: TGTGCCAGCTCACCCTCAGGGGGACTGAACACTGAAGCTTTCTTT
d_call: TRBD1
clone_size: -
j_call: TRBJ1-1
v_call: TRBV18

cdr3_aa: CASSNLSTDTQYF
cdr3_nt: TGTGCCAGTAGTAACCTAAGCACAGATACGCAGTATTTT
d_call: -
clone_size: -
j_call: TRBJ2-3
v_call: TRBV19

cdr3_aa: CASIPLGRQGHYEQYF
cdr3_nt: TGTGCCAGCATTCCACTGGGGCGACAGGGACACTACGAGCAGTACTTC
d_call: TRBD1
clone_size: once
j_call: TRBJ2-7
v_call: TRBV2

cdr3_aa: CASSLSRSGGRYNEQFF
cdr3_nt: TGCGCCAGCAGCTTGTCGAGGTCCGGCGGGAGATACAATGAGCAGTTCTTC
d_call: TRBD2
clone_size: -
j_call: TRBJ2-1
v_call: TRBV5-1

cdr3_aa: CASSLGQGANTIYF
cdr3_nt: TGTGCCAGCAGTTTGGGACAGGGGGCTAACACCATATATTTT
d_call: TRBD1
clone_size: -
j_call: TRBJ1-3
v_call: TRBV6-6

cdr3_aa: CASSGTRLTGELFF
cdr3_nt: TGTGCCAGCAGCGGGACTAGACTTACCGGGGAGCTGTTTTTT
d_call: TRBD2
clone_size: once
j_call: TRBJ2-2
v_call: TRBV6-2/TRBV6-3

cdr3_aa: CASSLEYKLVNYGYTF
cdr3_nt: TGCGCCAGCAGCTTGGAGTACAAGTTGGTTAACTATGGCTACACCTTC
d_call: -
clone_size: -
j_call: TRBJ1-2
v_call: TRBV5-1

cdr3_aa: CASSLGLSAVYGYTF
cdr3_nt: TGCGCCAGCAGCTTGGGATTATCGGCGGTCTATGGCTACACCTTC
d_call: -
clone_size: -
j_call: TRBJ1-2
v_call: TRBV5-1

cdr3_aa: CASSLVAQVMNTEAFF
cdr3_nt: TGCGCCAGCAGCTTGGTAGCCCAAGTCATGAACACTGAAGCTTTCTTT
d_call: -
clone_size: -
j_call: TRBJ1-1
v_call: TRBV5-1

cdr3_aa: CASSYSRTGVNYGYTF
cdr3_nt: TGTGCCAGCAGTTACTCACGGACAGGGGTTAACTATGGCTACACCTTC
d_call: TRBD1
clone_size: few
j_call: TRBJ1-2
v_call: TRBV6-5

cdr3_aa: CASSLHGTGGYEQYF
cdr3_nt: TGTGCCAGCAGCTTACATGGGACAGGGGGCTACGAGCAGTACTTC
d_call: TRBD1
clone_size: few
j_call: TRBJ2-7
v_call: TRBV9

cdr3_aa: CAISIGGTSGELFF
cdr3_nt: TGTGCCATCAGCATAGGGGGCACGTCCGGGGAGCTGTTTTTT
d_call: TRBD1
clone_size: -
j_call: TRBJ2-2
v_call: TRBV10-3

cdr3_aa: CASSLEASGGTDTQYF
cdr3_nt: TGTGCCAGCAGCTTAGAGGCTAGCGGGGGCACAGATACGCAGTATTTT
d_call: TRBD2
clone_size: -
j_call: TRBJ2-3
v_call: TRBV11-2

cdr3_aa: CASSPRPGTDSYGYTF
cdr3_nt: TGTGCCAGCTCACCTAGACCTGGGACAGACAGCTATGGCTACACCTTC
d_call: TRBD1
clone_size: -
j_call: TRBJ1-2
v_call: TRBV18

cdr3_aa: CASSTQDSYNSPLHF
cdr3_nt: TGTGCCAGCAGCACACAAGACAGTTATAATTCACCCCTCCACTTT
d_call: -
clone_size: -
j_call: TRBJ1-6
v_call: TRBV27

cdr3_aa: CAWSHLPAGAAEQYF
cdr3_nt: TGTGCCTGGAGTCACCTCCCCGCGGGGGCCGCCGAGCAGTACTTC
d_call: -
clone_size: -
j_call: TRBJ2-7
v_call: TRBV30

cdr3_aa: CASSGGQGNYGYTF
cdr3_nt: TGTGCCAGCTCAGGCGGACAGGGTAACTATGGCTACACCTTC
d_call: TRBD1
clone_size: -
j_call: TRBJ1-2
v_call: TRBV18

cdr3_aa: CASTRNRGTSYNEQFF
cdr3_nt: TGTGCCAGCACCAGAAACCGGGGGACCTCCTACAATGAGCAGTTCTTC
d_call: -
clone_size: -
j_call: TRBJ2-1
v_call: TRBV5-4

cdr3_aa: CATSALGQASNQPQHF
cdr3_nt: TGTGCCACCAGCGCCCTCGGACAGGCGAGCAATCAGCCCCAGCATTTT
d_call: TRBD1
clone_size: few
j_call: TRBJ1-5
v_call: TRBV15

cdr3_aa: CASSQVGTGRSGANVLTF
cdr3_nt: TGTGCCAGCAGCCAAGTGGGGACAGGGCGGTCTGGGGCCAACGTCCTGACTTTC
d_call: TRBD1
clone_size: -
j_call: TRBJ2-6
v_call: TRBV3-1/TRBV3-2

cdr3_aa: CAWSVPRTGGVSSNQPQHF
cdr3_nt: TGTGCCTGGAGTGTACCTCGGACAGGGGGCGTCTCTAGCAATCAGCCCCAGCATTTT
d_call: TRBD1
clone_size: few
j_call: TRBJ1-5
v_call: TRBV30

cdr3_aa: CASSWGHRSGNTIYF
cdr3_nt: TGTGCCAGCAGTTGGGGACACCGCTCTGGAAACACCATATATTTT
d_call: -
clone_size: few
j_call: TRBJ1-3
v_call: TRBV28

cdr3_aa: CASQSSDYGYTF
cdr3_nt: TGTGCCAGTCAGTCCTCAGACTATGGCTACACCTTC
d_call: -
clone_size: -
j_call: TRBJ1-2
v_call: TRBV6-5

cdr3_aa: CASRMDRISYEQYF
cdr3_nt: TGTGCCAGCAGGATGGACAGGATCTCCTACGAGCAGTACTTC
d_call: TRBD1
clone_size: -
j_call: TRBJ2-7
v_call: TRBV2

cdr3_aa: CASSGSEQFF
cdr3_nt: TGTGCCAGCAGCGGGAGTGAGCAGTTCTTC
d_call: -
clone_size: -
j_call: TRBJ2-1
v_call: TRBV9

cdr3_aa: CASSVVPGDYEQYF
cdr3_nt: TGTGCCAGCAGCGTAGTTCCGGGAGACTACGAGCAGTACTTC
d_call: -
clone_size: -
j_call: TRBJ2-7
v_call: TRBV9